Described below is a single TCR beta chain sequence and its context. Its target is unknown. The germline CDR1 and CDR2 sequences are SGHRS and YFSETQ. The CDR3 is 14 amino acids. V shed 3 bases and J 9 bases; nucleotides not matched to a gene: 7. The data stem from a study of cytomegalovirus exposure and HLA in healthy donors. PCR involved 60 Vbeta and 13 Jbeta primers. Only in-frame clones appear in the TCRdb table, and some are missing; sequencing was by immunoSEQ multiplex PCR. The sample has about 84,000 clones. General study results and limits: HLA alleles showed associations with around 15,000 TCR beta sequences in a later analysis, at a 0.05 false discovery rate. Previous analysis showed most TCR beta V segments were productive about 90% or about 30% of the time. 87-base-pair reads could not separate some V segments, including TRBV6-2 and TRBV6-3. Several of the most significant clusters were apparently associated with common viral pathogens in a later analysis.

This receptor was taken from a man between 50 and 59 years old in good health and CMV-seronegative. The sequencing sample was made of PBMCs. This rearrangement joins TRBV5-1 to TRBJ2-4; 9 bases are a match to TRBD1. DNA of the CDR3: TGCGCCAGCAGCTCGACAGGGGGAGCTAGCATTCAGTACTTC. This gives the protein CASSSTGGASIQYF.